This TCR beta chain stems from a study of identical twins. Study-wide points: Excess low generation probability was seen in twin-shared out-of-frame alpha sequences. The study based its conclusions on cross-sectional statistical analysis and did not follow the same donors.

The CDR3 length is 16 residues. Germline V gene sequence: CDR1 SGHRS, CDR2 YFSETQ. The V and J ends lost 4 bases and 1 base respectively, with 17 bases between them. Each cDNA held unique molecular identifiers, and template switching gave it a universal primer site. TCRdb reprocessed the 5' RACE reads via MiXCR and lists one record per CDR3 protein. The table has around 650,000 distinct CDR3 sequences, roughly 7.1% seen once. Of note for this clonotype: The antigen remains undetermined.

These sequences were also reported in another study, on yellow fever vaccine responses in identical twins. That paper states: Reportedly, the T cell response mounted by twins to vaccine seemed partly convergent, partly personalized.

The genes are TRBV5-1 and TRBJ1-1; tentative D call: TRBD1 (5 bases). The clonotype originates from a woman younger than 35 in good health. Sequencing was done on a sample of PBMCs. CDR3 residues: CASSLITGTQNTEAFF. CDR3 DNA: TGCGCCAGCAGCCTAATAACCGGGACGCAGAACACTGAAGCTTTCTTT.